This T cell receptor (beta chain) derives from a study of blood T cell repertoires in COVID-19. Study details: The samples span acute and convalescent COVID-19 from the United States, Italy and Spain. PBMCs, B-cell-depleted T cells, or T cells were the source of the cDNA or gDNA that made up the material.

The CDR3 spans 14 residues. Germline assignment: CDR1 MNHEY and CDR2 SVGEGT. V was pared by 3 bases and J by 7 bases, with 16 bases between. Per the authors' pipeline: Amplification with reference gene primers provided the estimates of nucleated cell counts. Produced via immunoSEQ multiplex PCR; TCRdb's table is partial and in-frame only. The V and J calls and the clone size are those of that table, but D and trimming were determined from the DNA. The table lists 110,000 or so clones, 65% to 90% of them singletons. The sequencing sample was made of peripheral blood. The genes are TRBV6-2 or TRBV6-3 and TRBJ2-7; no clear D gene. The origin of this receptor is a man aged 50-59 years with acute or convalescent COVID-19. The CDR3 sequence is CASSYPSDTREQYF. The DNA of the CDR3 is TGTGCCAGCAGTTATCCTTCCGACACAAGGGAGCAGTACTTC.